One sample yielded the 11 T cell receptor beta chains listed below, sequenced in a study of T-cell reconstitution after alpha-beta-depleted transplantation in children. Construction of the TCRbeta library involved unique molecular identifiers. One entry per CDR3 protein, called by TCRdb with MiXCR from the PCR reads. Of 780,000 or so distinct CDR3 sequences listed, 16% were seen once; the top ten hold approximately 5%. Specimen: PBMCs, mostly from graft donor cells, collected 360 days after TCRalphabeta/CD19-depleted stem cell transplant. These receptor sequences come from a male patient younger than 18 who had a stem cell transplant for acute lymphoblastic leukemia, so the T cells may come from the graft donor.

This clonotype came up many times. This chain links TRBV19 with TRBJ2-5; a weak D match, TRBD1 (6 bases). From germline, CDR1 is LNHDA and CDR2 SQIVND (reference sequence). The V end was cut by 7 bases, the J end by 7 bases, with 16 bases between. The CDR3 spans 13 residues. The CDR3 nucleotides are TGTGCCAGTATAGGGGGAACGCGGAGGACCCAGTACTTC. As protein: CASIGGTRRTQYF.

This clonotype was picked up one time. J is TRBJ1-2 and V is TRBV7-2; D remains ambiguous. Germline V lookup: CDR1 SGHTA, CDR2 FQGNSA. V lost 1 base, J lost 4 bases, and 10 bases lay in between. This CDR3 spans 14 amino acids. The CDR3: CASSLVFPGYGYTF. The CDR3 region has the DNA TGTGCCAGCAGCTTAGTATTCCCAGGCTATGGCTACACCTTC.

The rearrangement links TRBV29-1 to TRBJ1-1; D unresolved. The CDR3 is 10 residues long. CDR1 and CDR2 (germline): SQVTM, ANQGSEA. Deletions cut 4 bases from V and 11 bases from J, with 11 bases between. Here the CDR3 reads CSVGQVDAFF. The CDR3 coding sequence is TGCAGCGTTGGGCAGGTGGACGCTTTCTTT.

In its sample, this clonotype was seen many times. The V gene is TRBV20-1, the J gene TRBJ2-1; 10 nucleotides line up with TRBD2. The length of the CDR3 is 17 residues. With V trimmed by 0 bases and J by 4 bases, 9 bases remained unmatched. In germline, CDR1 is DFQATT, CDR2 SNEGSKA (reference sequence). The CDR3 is CSARDGLAEERYNEQFF. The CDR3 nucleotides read TGCAGTGCTAGAGATGGACTAGCGGAGGAAAGATACAATGAGCAGTTCTTC.

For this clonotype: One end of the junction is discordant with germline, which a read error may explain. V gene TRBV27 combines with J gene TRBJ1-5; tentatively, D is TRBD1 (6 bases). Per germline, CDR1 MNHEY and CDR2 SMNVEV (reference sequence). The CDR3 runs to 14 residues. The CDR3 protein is CASSSLQGNQPEHF. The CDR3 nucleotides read TGTGCCAGCAGTTCCCTACAGGGAAATCAGCCCGAGCATTTT.

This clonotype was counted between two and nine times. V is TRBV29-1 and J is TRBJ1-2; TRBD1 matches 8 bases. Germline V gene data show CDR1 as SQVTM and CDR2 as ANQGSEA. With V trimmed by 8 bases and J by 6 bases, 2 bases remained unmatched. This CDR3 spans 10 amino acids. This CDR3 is CSTDRDGYTF. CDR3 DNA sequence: TGCAGCACGGACAGGGATGGCTACACCTTC.

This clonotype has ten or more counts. Here the CDR3 reads CASSQVSTGGGSYEQYF. The CDR3 DNA reads TGCGCCAGCAGCCAAGTCTCAACAGGGGGCGGTTCCTACGAGCAGTACTTC. This rearrangement joins TRBV4-1 to TRBJ2-7; 9 nucleotides align to TRBD1. Unmatched junction bases numbered 8, after V lost 1 base and J lost 1 base. Germline V gene sequence: CDR1 MGHRA, CDR2 YSYEKL. The CDR3 runs 17 residues.

The chain's CDR3 is CASSEWAGGIYTEAFF. For the CDR3, the DNA is TGTGCCAGCAGTGAATGGGCAGGGGGGATCTACACTGAAGCTTTCTTT. The V and J genes are TRBV25-1 and TRBJ1-1; 7 bases match TRBD1. V shed 1 base, J shed 3 bases, and the junction held 8 bases outside the gene matches. This CDR3 spans 16 amino acids. Germline V gene data show CDR1 as MGHDK and CDR2 as SYGVNS. The whole variable domain, remainder taken from reference TRBV25-1 and TRBJ1-1, is EADIYQTPRYLVIGTGKKITLECSQTMGHDKMYWYQQDPGMELHLIHYSYGVNSTEKGDLSSESTVSRIRTEHFPLTLESARPSHTSQYLCASSEWAGGIYTEAFFGQGTRLTVV.

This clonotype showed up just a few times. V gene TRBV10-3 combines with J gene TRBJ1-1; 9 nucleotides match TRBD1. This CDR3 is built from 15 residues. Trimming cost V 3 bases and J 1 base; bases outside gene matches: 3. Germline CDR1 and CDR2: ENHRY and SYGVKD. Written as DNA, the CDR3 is TGTGCCATCAGTGAATACAGGGGGCCGAACACTGAAGCTTTCTTT. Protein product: CAISEYRGPNTEAFF.

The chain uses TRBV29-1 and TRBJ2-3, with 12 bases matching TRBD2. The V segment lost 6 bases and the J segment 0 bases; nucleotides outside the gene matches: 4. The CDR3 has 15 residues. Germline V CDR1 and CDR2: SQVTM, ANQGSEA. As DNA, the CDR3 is TGCAGCGTCGGGGGGACTAGCGGGAGCACAGATACGCAGTATTTT. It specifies CSVGGTSGSTDTQYF.

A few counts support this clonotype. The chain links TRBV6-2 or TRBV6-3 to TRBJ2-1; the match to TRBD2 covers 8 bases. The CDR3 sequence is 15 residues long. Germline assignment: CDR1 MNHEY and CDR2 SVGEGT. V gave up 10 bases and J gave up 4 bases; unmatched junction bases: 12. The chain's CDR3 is CATERYGGVYNEQFF. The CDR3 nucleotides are TGTGCCACCGAGCGATACGGGGGGGTTTACAATGAGCAGTTCTTC.